Below, one TCR beta chain is given with its context. The antigen is not known. As the sequencing template, cDNA was produced by extracting RNA and reverse transcribing it. The protocol was immunoSEQ multiplex PCR, while the TCRdb copy is restricted to in-frame clones and leaves out a portion. The table has 35,000 to 45,000 clones, roughly 92% seen once; the top ten hold approximately 17%. This entry belongs to a study of CD8+ T cells in alopecia areata. The CDR3 extends over 12 amino acids. Germline V gene lookup returns CDR1 MNHEY and CDR2 SVGAGI. V lost 4 bases and J 7 bases, leaving 8 bases between the germline ends. Study outcomes and limitations: Compared with normal scalp, lesional scalp had higher clonality and more expanded CD8+ clones.

Documented treatment: oral pan-JAK inhibitor, 5-10 mg twice daily. This sequence joins TRBV6-5 and TRBJ2-1; the D is unclear. Sequences were derived from CD8+ T cells sorted from blood, sampled at week 24, from a patient treated with tofacitinib. The clonotype originates from a human donor with alopecia areata. In DNA form, the CDR3 reads TGTGCCAGCAGTTTGACCTCGAATGAGCAGTTCTTC. Residues: CASSLTSNEQFF.